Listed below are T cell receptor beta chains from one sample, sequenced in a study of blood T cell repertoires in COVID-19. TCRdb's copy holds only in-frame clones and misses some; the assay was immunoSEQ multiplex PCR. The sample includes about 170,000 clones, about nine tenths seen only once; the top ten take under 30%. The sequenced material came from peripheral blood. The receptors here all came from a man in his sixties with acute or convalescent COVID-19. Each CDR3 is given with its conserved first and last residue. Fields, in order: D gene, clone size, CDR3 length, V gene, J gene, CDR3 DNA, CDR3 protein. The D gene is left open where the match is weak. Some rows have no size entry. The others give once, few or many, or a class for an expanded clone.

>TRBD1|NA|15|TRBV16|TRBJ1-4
TGTGCCAGCAGCCAAGACAGGGGAGGCAATGAAAAACTGTTTTTT
CASSQDRGGNEKLFF
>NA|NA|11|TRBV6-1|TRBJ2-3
TGTGCCAGCAGTGACAGGAATACGCAGTATTTT
CASSDRNTQYF
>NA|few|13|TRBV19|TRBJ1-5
TGTGCCAGTAATCAGGGCTTGGATCAGCCCCAGCATTTT
CASNQGLDQPQHF
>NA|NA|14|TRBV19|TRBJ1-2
TGTGCCAGTAGTATAACTAGATTAATCTATGGCTACACCTTC
CASSITRLIYGYTF
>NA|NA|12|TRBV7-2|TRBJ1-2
TGTGCCAGCAGCTTAGGCACATATGGCTACACCTTC
CASSLGTYGYTF
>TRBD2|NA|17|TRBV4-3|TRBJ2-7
TGCGCCAGCTCCGGGGAGGGACTAGCTTCCGGTTTATACGAGCAGTACTTC
CASSGEGLASGLYEQYF
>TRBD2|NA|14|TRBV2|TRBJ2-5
TGTGCCAGCAGTAGCGGGGGGGCGGGAGAGACCCAGTACTTC
CASSSGGAGETQYF
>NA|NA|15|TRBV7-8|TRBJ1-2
TGTGCCAGCAGCTTCTCCGACAGGCCATACCATGGCTACACCTTC
CASSFSDRPYHGYTF
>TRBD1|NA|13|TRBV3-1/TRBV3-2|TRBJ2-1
TGTGCCACAGTAGGACAGGGGACTTACGAGCAGTTCTTC
CATVGQGTYEQFF
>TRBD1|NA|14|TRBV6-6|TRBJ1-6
TGTGCCAGCCGCCTACAGGGGGCAAATTCACCCCTCCACTTT
CASRLQGANSPLHF
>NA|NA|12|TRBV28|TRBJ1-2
TGTGCCAGCAGAGAAAGCGACTATGGCTACACCTTC
CASRESDYGYTF
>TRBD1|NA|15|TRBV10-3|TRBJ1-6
TGTGCCATCAGTGGCCGGACAGGATCAAGTTCACCCCTCCACTTT
CAISGRTGSSSPLHF
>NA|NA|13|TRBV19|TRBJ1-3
TGTGCCAGTACAGTGAACTCTGGAAACACCATATATTTT
CASTVNSGNTIYF
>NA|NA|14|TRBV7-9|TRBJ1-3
TGTGCCAGCAGCTTGTCGGGGATGGGAAACACCATATATTTT
CASSLSGMGNTIYF
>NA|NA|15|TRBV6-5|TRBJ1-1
TGTGCCAGCAGCCCAGGGGCAGGAGCGAACACTGAAGCTTTCTTT
CASSPGAGANTEAFF
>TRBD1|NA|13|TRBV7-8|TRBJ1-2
TGTGCCAGCACTCCGGACAGGGGGCAAGGCTACACCTTC
CASTPDRGQGYTF
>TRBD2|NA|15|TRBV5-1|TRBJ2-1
TGCGCCAGCAGCTTGTTCCTAGCGGGGGGACAGGAGCAGTTCTTC
CASSLFLAGGQEQFF
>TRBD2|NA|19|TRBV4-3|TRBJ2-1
TGCGCCAGCAGCCAAACGGGACTAGCGGGACTGAGCTCCTACAATGAGCAGTTCTTC
CASSQTGLAGLSSYNEQFF
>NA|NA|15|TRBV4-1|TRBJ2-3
TGCGCCAGCAGCCAAGTTGATCGCAGGATTGATACGCAGTATTTT
CASSQVDRRIDTQYF
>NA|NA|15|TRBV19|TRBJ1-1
TGTGCCAGTAGTATCATCGCTGGAGGCGGCACTGAAGCTTTCTTT
CASSIIAGGGTEAFF
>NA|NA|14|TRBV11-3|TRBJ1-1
TGTGCCAGCAGCTTACTGAGGTCCTCCACTGAAGCTTTCTTT
CASSLLRSSTEAFF
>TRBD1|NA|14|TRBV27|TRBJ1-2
TGTGCCAGCAGTTTATCGAGGGGACAGATGGGCTACACCTTC
CASSLSRGQMGYTF
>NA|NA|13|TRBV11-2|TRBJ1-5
TGTGCCAGCAGCTTAGGGGGGCGTCAGCCCCAGCATTTT
CASSLGGRQPQHF
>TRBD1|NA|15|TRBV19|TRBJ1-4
TGTGCCAGTAGTACTCTGACAGGGGCGAATGAAAAACTGTTTTTT
CASSTLTGANEKLFF
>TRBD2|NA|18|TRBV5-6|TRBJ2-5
TGTGCCAGCAGCTTGGTTCGACTAGCGGGGTGGGTTCAAGAGACCCAGTACTTC
CASSLVRLAGWVQETQYF
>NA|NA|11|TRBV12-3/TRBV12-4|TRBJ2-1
TGTGCCAGCAGTTTTAGACAGAAGCAGTTCTTC
CASSFRQKQFF